The 16 T cell receptor beta chains in this list originate from one sample, sequenced in a study of shared clonotypes between healthy human individuals. This table comes from immunoSEQ multiplex PCR, and its TCRdb copy is limited to in-frame clones, with some not included. The sample has fewer than 850,000 clones, 90% seen once. Sequencing input: memory CD8+ T cells from PBMCs. Subset specified: CD45RO+ cells pooled with CCR7-negative TemRA cells. The receptors stem from a man aged 18 to 35 in good health. Some clones in this sample may be carry-over from other donors' samples.

This chain joins TRBV4-1 and TRBJ1-2, with 8 positions matching TRBD1. The germline CDR1 and CDR2 sequences are MGHRA and YSYEKL. V was clipped by 4 bases and J by 2 bases; unmatched bases: 6. The CDR3 is 15 residues long. CDR3 in amino acids: CASSLGDRLNYGYTF. CDR3 bases: TGCGCCAGCAGCCTGGGGGACAGGCTCAACTATGGCTACACCTTC.

The genes are TRBV4-1 and TRBJ2-3; D possibly uses TRBD1 or TRBD2 (6 bases each). Trimming shortened V by 0 bases and J by 5 bases, and 15 bases separated the two germline ends. Germline loops: CDR1 MGHRA, CDR2 YSYEKL. The length of the CDR3 is 16 residues. The CDR3 DNA is TGCGCCAGCAGCCAAGAACAGGGAGGAGGGCAAGATACGCAGTATTTT. Translating gives CASSQEQGGGQDTQYF.

The chain joins TRBV27 to TRBJ1-1; no firm D call. This CDR3 has 13 residues. Germline V gene sequence: CDR1 MNHEY, CDR2 SMNVEV (reference sequence). V shed 7 bases and J shed 1 base, with 10 bases lying between them. CDR3 sequence (DNA): TGTGCCAGCATGTACACCCCGAACACTGAAGCTTTCTTT. Encoded protein: CASMYTPNTEAFF.

This sequence joins TRBV9 and TRBJ2-3; weak D call: TRBD1 (6 bases). Germline V lookup: CDR1 SGDLS, CDR2 YYNGEE. There are 15 residues in the CDR3. The germline V and J ends were trimmed by 2 bases and 3 bases, with 13 bases remaining between them. DNA for the CDR3: TGTGCCAGCAGCGTTCACAGGGTGGCGACAGATACGCAGTATTTT. Amino acids: CASSVHRVATDTQYF.

The gene calls are TRBV28 and TRBJ1-1, with a tentative D call TRBD1 (5 bases). The V gene's germline CDR1 is MDHEN and CDR2 SYDVKM. The CDR3 has 14 residues. Trimming shortened V by 2 bases and J by 1 base, and 8 bases separated the two germline ends. CDR3 coding DNA: TGTGCCAGCAGTTTAGTGGGGGGGAACACTGAAGCTTTCTTT. Encoded protein: CASSLVGGNTEAFF.

This chain joins TRBV9 and TRBJ1-3; possible D gene TRBD1, 6 bases. Trimming took off 0 bases at V and 3 bases at J, with 10 bases between the two ends. The CDR3 covers 15 residues. The V gene's germline CDR1 is SGDLS and CDR2 YYNGEE. DNA of the CDR3: TGTGCCAGCAGCGTAGGCAGGGGAGTTGGAAACACCATATATTTT. Translating gives CASSVGRGVGNTIYF.

The V call is TRBV5-1, the J call TRBJ2-1; 7 positions agree with TRBD2. The CDR3 is 14 amino acids. Germline assignment: CDR1 SGHRS and CDR2 YFSETQ. The V gene end was trimmed by 7 bases and the J gene end by 5 bases; junction bases not matched to a gene: 9. The CDR3 loop reads CASLGGSQDNEQFF. CDR3 nucleotide sequence: TGCGCCAGCCTCGGCGGGAGCCAGGACAATGAGCAGTTCTTC.

The chain combines TRBV10-3 with TRBJ2-7; 14 bases are shared with TRBD2. The CDR3 consists of 16 residues. J was trimmed by 6 bases and V by 5 bases; bases with no gene match: 9. CDR1 and CDR2 from the germline V gene are ENHRY and SYGVKD. The CDR3 coding sequence is TGTGCCATCAGTCCGGGACTAGCGGGAGTAGTGAGCGAGCAGTACTTC. This encodes CAISPGLAGVVSEQYF.

The rearrangement uses TRBV5-1 and TRBJ2-1; a weak D match, TRBD1 (5 bases). Germline V gene lookup returns CDR1 SGHRS and CDR2 YFSETQ. The CDR3 has 12 amino acids. V was trimmed by 7 bases and J by 7 bases, leaving 12 bases between them. CDR3 loop: CASGSGLNEQFF. CDR3 sequence (DNA): TGCGCCAGCGGATCAGGGTTGAATGAGCAGTTCTTC.

This sequence joins TRBV27 and TRBJ2-7, with D uncertain. The germline V gene has CDR1 MNHEY and CDR2 SMNVEV (reference sequence). This CDR3 has 13 amino acids. Trimming stripped 5 bases from V and 2 bases from J, with 10 bases between. The CDR3 sequence: CASSGTDAYEQYF. The DNA for the CDR3 is TGTGCCAGCAGTGGAACCGACGCCTACGAGCAGTACTTC.

The table lists this clone with a few counts. The chain links TRBV4-2 to TRBJ2-3, with 10 nucleotides matching TRBD1. Germline V CDR1 and CDR2: LGHNA, YNFKEQ. J lost 6 bases, V lost 3 bases, and 9 bases had no gene match. This CDR3 region has 16 residues. The CDR3 DNA reads as TGTGCCAGCAGCCAGGATACCGGGACAGGGGTGGATACGCAGTATTTT. Translating it yields CASSQDTGTGVDTQYF.

This clone was seen a handful of times. V is TRBV6-5 and J is TRBJ1-5; no firm D call. Germline V lookup: CDR1 MNHEY, CDR2 SVGAGI. V was clipped by 0 bases and J by 4 bases, with 7 bases between them. The CDR3 is 14 amino acids. The CDR3 here is CASSYSHVNQPQHF. As DNA, the CDR3 is TGTGCCAGCAGTTACTCGCACGTTAATCAGCCCCAGCATTTT.

A single count supports this clone. The chain is built from TRBV9 and TRBJ2-1; TRBD1 agrees at 8 bases. V trimming: 3 bases; J trimming: 5 bases; junction bases outside the gene matches: 7. Germline values: CDR1 SGDLS, CDR2 YYNGEE. The CDR3 is 15 residues long. CDR3 DNA sequence: TGTGCCAGCAGCGCCGTTGGACAGGGTAACAATGAGCAGTTCTTC. Its translation: CASSAVGQGNNEQFF. The complete variable domain, with remaining parts taken from reference TRBV9 and TRBJ2-1, reads DSGVTQTPKHLITATGQRVTLRCSPRSGDLSVYWYQQSLDQGLQFLIQYYNGEERAKGNILERFSAQQFPDLHSELNLSSLELGDSALYFCASSAVGQGNNEQFFGPGTRLTVL.

This rearrangement joins TRBV7-6 to TRBJ2-4, with 7 bases identical to TRBD1. Germline V gene sequence: CDR1 SGHVS, CDR2 FNYEAQ. Trimming took 5 bases from V and 0 from J; bases not matched to a gene: 7. The CDR3 has 16 residues. CDR3 in amino acids: CASSPGTVLAKNIQYF. The CDR3, as DNA: TGTGCCAGCAGCCCTGGGACAGTCTTAGCCAAAAACATTCAGTACTTC.

The genes are TRBV28 and TRBJ2-5; D gene unclear. CDR1 and CDR2 from the germline V gene are MDHEN and SYDVKM. The CDR3 extends over 12 amino acids. Deletions cut 2 bases from V and 7 bases from J, with 8 bases between. The CDR3 region is CASSLSSGTQYF. In DNA, the CDR3 is TGTGCCAGCAGTTTAAGTAGTGGGACCCAGTACTTC.

The chain joins TRBV25-1 to TRBJ2-7; the D gene is possibly TRBD1 (6 bases). Between the trimmed V and J ends, which lost 2 bases and 4 bases, there was a span of 18 bases. The CDR3 loop spans 16 amino acids. Looked up from germline, CDR1 is MGHDK and CDR2 is SYGVNS. CDR3 protein: CASSEGGPDRGYEQYF. CDR3 nucleotide sequence: TGTGCCAGCAGTGAAGGGGGCCCGGATCGGGGATACGAGCAGTACTTC.